Each of the 22 T cell receptor beta chains below was sequenced from the same sample in a study of blood T cell repertoires in COVID-19. TCRdb keeps only in-frame clones here, not all; method: immunoSEQ multiplex PCR. The table records over 250,000 clones, about 80% of them present only once. Sequencing was carried out using PBMCs or T cells enriched from blood (not recorded which). Source of these receptors: a man aged 25-45 years with acute COVID-19.

The gene calls are TRBV18 and TRBJ2-7; possibly TRBD1 for D (5 bases). Trimming left V 6 bases short and J 0 bases short, with 15 bases between. CDR1 is KGHSH, CDR2 LQKENI, per germline. The length of the CDR3 is 15 residues. The CDR3 is CASSQTRGSSYEQYV. CDR3 bases: TGTGCCAGCTCCCAGACAAGGGGTAGCTCCTACGAGCAGTACGTC.

The chain is built from TRBV18 and TRBJ1-2, with a possible D match to TRBD1 (5 bases). Per the germline V gene, CDR1 is KGHSH and CDR2 is LQKENI. V lost 0 bases and J 2 bases, leaving 10 bases between the germline ends. This CDR3 has 15 amino acids. Here the CDR3 DNA reads TGTGCCAGCTCACCACCGACAGATCGCAACTATGGCTACACCTTC. Translation: CASSPPTDRNYGYTF.

This chain links TRBV7-8 with TRBJ1-2; maybe TRBD1 (5 bases). The V gene lost 3 bases and the J gene lost 5 bases, with 10 bases spanning the gap. CDR1 SGHVS and CDR2 FQNEAQ come from the germline V gene. This CDR3 is 13 amino acids long. CDR3 region: CASSFDGGYGYTF. The CDR3, as DNA: TGTGCCAGCAGCTTTGACGGGGGATATGGCTACACCTTC.

CDR3 region: CASSVGGTYEQYV. CDR3 bases: TGTGCCAGCAGCGTCGGAGGGACCTACGAGCAGTACGTC. V gene TRBV5-4 combines with J gene TRBJ2-7; tentatively, D is TRBD2 (6 bases). The CDR3 sequence is 13 residues long. The germline CDR1 and CDR2 sequences are SGHNT and YYREEE (reference sequence). V lost 4 bases, J lost 2 bases, and 10 bases lay in between.

The V and J genes are TRBV18 and TRBJ1-1; TRBD1 might be the D (6 bases). V was cut by 1 base and J by 1 base, with 10 bases left in between. This CDR3 is built from 15 residues. Per germline, CDR1 KGHSH and CDR2 LQKENI. CDR3 region: CASSPRRTENTEAFF. DNA for the CDR3: TGTGCCAGCTCACCACGTAGGACAGAGAACACTGAAGCTTTCTTT.

This chain connects TRBV12-3 or TRBV12-4 to TRBJ1-1; D is undetermined. V lost 3 bases to trimming and J lost 4 bases, with 3 bases between them. The CDR3 contains 11 residues. CDR3 nucleotide sequence: TGTGCCAGCAGTTTGCGCACTGAAGCTTTCTTT. Translation gives CASSLRTEAFF.

The gene calls are TRBV11-2 and TRBJ1-6; D may be TRBD1 (6 bases). Trimming removed 5 bases at V and 11 bases at J, with 13 bases between. Per the germline V gene, CDR1 is SGHAT and CDR2 is FQNNGV. This CDR3 is 13 amino acids long. CDR3 sequence reads: CASSLQGLAPLHF. CDR3 in DNA: TGTGCCAGCAGCCTACAGGGTTTGGCACCCCTCCACTTT.

This chain joins TRBV27 and TRBJ1-5; TRBD1 aligns across 7 bases. The CDR3 sequence is 16 residues long. Germline CDR1 MNHEY, CDR2 SMNVEV (reference sequence). V lost 5 bases, J lost 2 bases, and 9 bases stayed unmatched. The CDR3 here is CASSLRQGIGNQPQHF. CDR3 DNA: TGTGCCAGCAGTCTGAGACAGGGTATAGGCAATCAGCCCCAGCATTTT.

V usage is TRBV4-2 and J usage is TRBJ2-3; 16 bases agree with TRBD2. With V trimmed by 2 bases and J by 5 bases, 13 bases remained unmatched. This CDR3 spans 20 amino acids. Per germline, CDR1 LGHNA and CDR2 YNFKEQ. CDR3 nucleotides: TGTGCCAGCAGCCAACTAGGGACTAGCGGGGGGGCCTTTCTCAAAGATACGCAGTATTTT. It yields the protein CASSQLGTSGGAFLKDTQYF.

The CDR3 here is CASSVTGPTNEKLFF. The CDR3 bases are TGCGCCAGCAGCGTCACAGGGCCGACTAATGAAAAACTGTTTTTT. The chain has TRBV5-1 and TRBJ1-4; D is perhaps TRBD1 (6 bases). The CDR3 contains 15 residues. V lost 4 bases and J lost 2, with 12 bases in between. Per germline, CDR1 SGHRS and CDR2 YFSETQ.

A single count supports this clone. The CDR3 loop is CASTNSGSGANVLTF. CDR3 bases: TGTGCCAGCACCAATTCGGGCTCTGGGGCCAACGTCCTGACTTTC. This sequence joins TRBV5-5 and TRBJ2-6; D not resolved. The V end lost 6 bases, the J end lost 0 bases, and 10 bases lay between the germline ends. Germline V gene lookup returns CDR1 SGHKS and CDR2 YYEKEE (reference sequence). This CDR3 contains 15 residues. Full variable domain (missing parts from reference TRBV5-5 and TRBJ2-6): DAGVTQSPTHLIKTRGQQVTLRCSPISGHKSVSWYQQVLGQGPQFIFQYYEKEERGRGNFPDRFSARQFPNYSSELNVNALLLGDSALYLCASTNSGSGANVLTFGAGSRLTVL.

V usage is TRBV24-1 and J usage is TRBJ2-1; D is ambiguous. Germline V lookup: CDR1 KGHDR, CDR2 SFDVKD. V was pared by 4 bases and J by 2 bases, with 11 bases between. The CDR3 is 15 amino acids. CDR3 region: CATSEKAATYNEQFF. The CDR3 region has the DNA TGTGCCACCAGTGAAAAGGCGGCCACCTACAATGAGCAGTTCTTC.

The chain links TRBV10-3 to TRBJ2-5, with TRBD1 matching over 7 bases. The CDR3 is 14 residues long. Germline-derived CDR1 and CDR2 are ENHRY and SYGVKD. V shed 10 bases and J 1 base; nucleotides not matched to a gene: 9. CDR3 in amino acids: CATRTGLPQETQYF. CDR3 in DNA: TGTGCCACGAGGACAGGACTGCCCCAAGAGACCCAGTACTTC.

The chain links TRBV12-3 or TRBV12-4 to TRBJ1-2; no reliable D call. This CDR3 contains 12 residues. V dropped 4 bases and J dropped 2 bases, with 5 bases sitting between them. Here the CDR3 DNA reads TGTGCCAGCAGTTCAGTGAACTATGGCTACACCTTC. Protein product: CASSSVNYGYTF.

This clone was picked up a small number of times. The genes are TRBV5-4 and TRBJ1-6, with TRBD1 matching 7 bases. CDR3 length equals 15 residues. The junction had 4 bases not matched to a gene; V was cut back by 4 bases and J by 3 bases. CDR1 SGHNT and CDR2 YYREEE come from the germline V gene (reference sequence). Here the CDR3 DNA reads TGTGCCAGCAGCAACGGACAGGTCTATAATTCACCCCTCCACTTT. It specifies CASSNGQVYNSPLHF.

This CDR3 reads CASSLDGEPQHF. The CDR3 bases are TGTGCCAGCAGCTTGGACGGGGAGCCCCAGCATTTT. V is TRBV5-6 and J is TRBJ1-5; D is ambiguous. This CDR3 has 12 amino acids. The V gene lost 0 bases and the J gene lost 8 bases, with 6 bases spanning the gap. Germline CDR1 is SGHDT and CDR2 is YYEEEE.

This chain joins TRBV19 and TRBJ2-3; possibly TRBD2 for D (5 bases). Germline V gives CDR1 LNHDA, CDR2 SQIVND (reference sequence). The CDR3 spans 13 residues. V was pared by 9 bases and J by 4 bases, with 14 bases between. The CDR3 sequence: CASEITGSDTQYF. The CDR3, as DNA: TGTGCCAGCGAAATTACGGGGTCAGATACGCAGTATTTT.

This clone was observed a few times. The chain combines TRBV7-9 with TRBJ2-6; the D gene is possibly TRBD2 (6 bases). Per germline, CDR1 SEHNR and CDR2 FQNEAQ (reference sequence). The CDR3 contains 15 residues. Trimming cost V 4 bases and J 2 bases, with 9 bases left between them. CDR3 loop: CASSSAGTGANVLTF. The CDR3 DNA reads TGTGCCAGCAGCTCTGCGGGGACTGGGGCCAACGTCCTGACTTTC.

This chain joins TRBV19 and TRBJ2-5; possible D gene TRBD1, 5 bases. The ends were cut back, 3 bases at V and 4 bases at J, with 15 bases in the middle. The CDR3 covers 15 residues. From germline, CDR1 is LNHDA and CDR2 SQIVND (reference sequence). The DNA for the CDR3 is TGTGCCAGTAGTATCTCACAGGCCAGGAGAGAGACCCAGTACTTC. Translating gives CASSISQARRETQYF.

This clone was seen only a few times. J is TRBJ2-3 and V is TRBV2; D remains unclear. V dropped 2 bases and J dropped 5 bases, with 8 bases sitting between them. The germline gives CDR1 SNHLY, CDR2 FYNNEI. The CDR3 length is 13 residues. The chain's CDR3 is CASSEPPVDTQYF. The CDR3, as DNA: TGTGCCAGCAGTGAACCCCCGGTAGATACGCAGTATTTT.

The chain uses TRBV2 and TRBJ1-6; 7 bases match TRBD1. The germline V gene has CDR1 SNHLY and CDR2 FYNNEI. Losses at the gene ends were 6 bases for V and 8 bases for J; bases not matched to a gene: 7. This CDR3 contains 14 residues. The CDR3: CASRRQGIDSPLHF. CDR3 DNA sequence: TGTGCCAGCAGGCGACAGGGTATCGATTCACCCCTCCACTTT.

The rearrangement uses TRBV28 and TRBJ2-6; D unclear. The germline V and J ends were trimmed by 4 bases and 2 bases, with 12 bases remaining between them. Germline V gene data show CDR1 as MDHEN and CDR2 as SYDVKM. This CDR3 spans 16 amino acids. The CDR3 reads CASSSPLGTGANVLTF. DNA for the CDR3: TGTGCCAGCAGTTCCCCACTCGGTACTGGGGCCAACGTCCTGACTTTC.